The rows below give T cell receptor beta chains drawn from one sample of a study of early T cells in non-severe SARS-CoV-2 infection. TCRdb reanalysed the 5' RACE reads using MiXCR and keeps one entry per CDR3 protein. The table has about 77,000 distinct CDR3 sequences, about a sixth seen once. Material: whole blood. These receptors were obtained from an adult who was a healthcare worker with PCR-confirmed SARS-CoV-2 infection or an uninfected control (not recorded which). Both conserved end residues are part of each CDR3. A D gene is named only where the DNA matches it firmly. Rows give clone size only sometimes, using once, few, many, or a class for an expanded clone.

NA TRBJ2-1 NA TRBV11-2 TGTGCCAGCAGCTTAGGAGGGTCCCAGGGCTACAATGAGCAGTTCTTC CASSLGGSQGYNEQFF
few TRBJ2-1 NA TRBV11-2 TGTGCCAGCAGCTCGGCAAAGGCTCCGAGCTCCTACAATGAGCAGTTCTTC CASSSAKAPSSYNEQFF
few TRBJ1-1 TRBD1 TRBV5-4 TGTGCCAGCAGCGTGATACCACAGGGGGGAAGGGAAGCTTTCTTT CASSVIPQGGREAFF
NA TRBJ1-5 NA TRBV5-5 TGTGCCAGCAGCCTCCGGGACGGCAATCAGCCCCAGCATTTT CASSLRDGNQPQHF
many TRBJ2-2 TRBD1 TRBV7-6 TGTGCCAGCAGCTTAATTCCGACAGGGGAAACCGGGGAGCTGTTTTTT CASSLIPTGETGELFF
once TRBJ1-3 TRBD1 TRBV5-1 TGCGCCAGCAGCTTCGGGGACAGACTTATAGACGGAAACACCATATATTTT CASSFGDRLIDGNTIYF
NA TRBJ1-2 NA TRBV11-2 TGTGCCAGCAGCTGGAGGCCGGGGACTGGCTACACCTTC CASSWRPGTGYTF
once TRBJ1-1 NA TRBV12-3/TRBV12-4 TGTGCCAGCAGTTTATCAGGGCCCACTGAAGCTTTCTTT CASSLSGPTEAFF
many TRBJ2-3 TRBD1 TRBV2 TGTGCCAGCAGTGACGACAGGGGAGATACGCAGTATTTT CASSDDRGDTQYF
NA TRBJ2-4 NA TRBV29-1 TGCAGCGCTGAGACAGGATCCAAAAACATTCAGTACTTC CSAETGSKNIQYF
few TRBJ2-2 NA TRBV11-2 TGTGCCAGCAGCCCTCATTTCGGGACACCGAACACCGGGGAGCTGTTTTTT CASSPHFGTPNTGELFF
many TRBJ2-2 TRBD2 TRBV6-5 TGTGCCAGCAGCCGGACTAGCGGGAACACCGGGGAGCTGTTTTTT CASSRTSGNTGELFF
NA TRBJ1-3 NA TRBV30 TGTGCCTGGCTTGGAAACACCATATATTTT CAWLGNTIYF
NA TRBJ2-7 TRBD1 TRBV19 TGTGCCAGTAGTTTCAGGGGGATGACCTACGAGCAGTACTTC CASSFRGMTYEQYF
NA TRBJ2-1 TRBD1 TRBV5-1 TGCGCCAGCAGCCACCAGACAGGGAATGAGCAGTTCTTC CASSHQTGNEQFF
few TRBJ2-1 NA TRBV5-4 TGTGCCAGCAGCTTGGCTCTCGGAGTAGCGGCATACAATGAGCAGTTCTTC CASSLALGVAAYNEQFF
NA TRBJ1-1 NA TRBV7-9 TGTGCCAGCAGCTTTCGACCGGGGACTGAAGCTTTCTTT CASSFRPGTEAFF
many TRBJ2-4 NA TRBV21-1 TGTGCCAGCAGCATTGGGCATCATGACATTCAGTACTTC CASSIGHHDIQYF
many TRBJ2-5 NA TRBV27 TGTGCCAGCAGTAATGACGGGGCAGAGACCCAGTACTTC CASSNDGAETQYF
many TRBJ1-1 TRBD1 TRBV20-1 TGCAGTTCCGAGAACAGGGGGGGAACTGAAGCTTTCTTT CSSENRGGTEAFF
NA TRBJ1-4 TRBD1 TRBV29-1 TGCAGCGTTGAAGATGGACAGGGCGGTGAAAAACTGTTTTTT CSVEDGQGGEKLFF
few TRBJ1-3 NA TRBV7-2 TGTGCCAGCAGCTTATCTCACTTCTCTGGAAACACCATATATTTT CASSLSHFSGNTIYF
NA TRBJ2-1 NA TRBV6-1 TGTGCCAGCAAGGAAAGGCTAGCATCCTACAATGAGCAGTTCTTC CASKERLASYNEQFF
many TRBJ1-5 TRBD1 TRBV27 TGTGCCACCCCCACGGACAGGGATCAGCCCCAGCATTTT CATPTDRDQPQHF
NA TRBJ2-1 TRBD2 TRBV19 TGTGCCAGTAGTCTTCCGGGACTAGACTGGAATGAGCAGTTCTTC CASSLPGLDWNEQFF
few TRBJ2-5 TRBD2 TRBV20-1 TGCAGTGCCCTAATAGGGCTAGCGGGAGTACGTGGAGAGACCCGGTACTTC CSALIGLAGVRGETRYF
few TRBJ1-2 NA TRBV16 TGTGCCAGCAGTCAAAGGATGGTCGATGGCTACACCTTC CASSQRMVDGYTF
many TRBJ1-5 NA TRBV7-2 TGTGCCAGCAGCTTAGTTGGAGGGGTCCTAAGCAATCAGCCCCAGCATTTT CASSLVGGVLSNQPQHF
few TRBJ2-7 TRBD1 TRBV7-9 TGTGCCAGCAGCATCCGGGACAGGGGTACCTACGAGCAGTACTTC CASSIRDRGTYEQYF
NA TRBJ2-3 TRBD2 TRBV5-1 TGCGCCAGCAGCTCAGGACTAGCGGGAGTTGATACGCAGTATTTT CASSSGLAGVDTQYF
NA TRBJ2-7 TRBD1 TRBV20-1 TGCAGTGCTAGAACAGGGGGGAACTACGAGCAGTACTTC CSARTGGNYEQYF
many TRBJ2-1 TRBD2 TRBV27 TGTGCCAGCGGATTAGCGGGTTTGTTCTACAATGAGCAGTTCTTC CASGLAGLFYNEQFF
few TRBJ2-1 NA TRBV20-1 TGCAGTGCCAGGAACAGGGGGGGGAAGGTTACCTACAATGAGCAGTTCTTC CSARNRGGKVTYNEQFF
many TRBJ1-1 NA TRBV12-3/TRBV12-4 TGTGCCAGCAGTCGCCAGGGAACTCGAACTGAAGCTTTCTTT CASSRQGTRTEAFF
many TRBJ2-5 NA TRBV12-3/TRBV12-4 TGTGCCTGTGGCCTAGCGCCTACCCAAAGAGTAGAGACCCAGTACTTC CACGLAPTQRVETQYF
NA TRBJ1-1 NA TRBV7-9 TGTGCCAGCAGCTTAACCACGGCGACTGAAGCTTTCTTT CASSLTTATEAFF
NA TRBJ2-5 TRBD2 TRBV7-9 TGTGCCAGCAGGGGTAGCGGGATCAAGTTAAAGACCCAGTACTTC CASRGSGIKLKTQYF
few TRBJ1-2 TRBD1 TRBV5-1 TGCGCCAGCAGCTTGGCCTGGACAGGGGACGGCTACACCTTC CASSLAWTGDGYTF
NA TRBJ1-4 NA TRBV5-1 TGCGCCAGCAGCTTGGCCCTGGACAGAACGAAAAAACTGTTTTTT CASSLALDRTKKLFF
NA TRBJ1-1 TRBD1 TRBV12-5 TGTGCTAGTGGTTTGGGGGACAGGGCTGACACTGAAGCTTTCTTT CASGLGDRADTEAFF
few TRBJ2-7 NA TRBV6-6 TGTGCCAGTTGCAGGGGCTCCTACGAGCAGTACTTC CASCRGSYEQYF
NA TRBJ1-2 NA TRBV12-3/TRBV12-4 TGTGCCACCCGACGGGGAGGGCCCCACGCTAACTATGGCTACACCTTC CATRRGGPHANYGYTF
few TRBJ2-7 NA TRBV11-2 TGTGCCAGCCAGGAAATCCTGGGGGACGAGCAGTACTTC CASQEILGDEQYF
few TRBJ1-6 NA TRBV14 TGTGCCAGCAGCCAAGGGCGTTCACCCCTCCACTTT CASSQGRSPLHF
NA TRBJ1-4 NA TRBV19 TGTGCCAGTAGTATAGCAGCCCCGGATGAAAAACTGTTTTTT CASSIAAPDEKLFF
NA TRBJ2-3 TRBD2 TRBV24-1 TGTGTCACCAGTGATTACAAGCGGGAGCTAGATACGCAGTATTTT CVTSDYKRELDTQYF
few TRBJ1-5 NA TRBV30 TGTGCCTGGAGTGCGGGAAATAATCAGCCCCAGCATTTT CAWSAGNNQPQHF
few TRBJ2-2 NA TRBV9 TGTGCCAGCAGCGTATCCCGGCTGCGGGTCACCGGGGAGCTGTTTTTT CASSVSRLRVTGELFF
NA TRBJ2-7 NA TRBV29-1 TGCAGCGTTAGAGACAATATCTACGAGCAGTACTTC CSVRDNIYEQYF
few TRBJ2-7 NA TRBV7-3 TGTGCCAGCAGAAAAGGGATGACCTACGAGCAGTACTTC CASRKGMTYEQYF
NA TRBJ2-1 TRBD2 TRBV28 TGTGCCAGCAGTGTCAACCTAGCGGGGACTAACTACAATGAGCAGTTCTTC CASSVNLAGTNYNEQFF
NA TRBJ1-5 TRBD1 TRBV5-1 TGCGCCAGCAGCCCCATCCCCGGGACAGCTCAGCCCCAGCATTTT CASSPIPGTAQPQHF
few TRBJ2-3 NA TRBV6-5 TGTGCCAGCAGTCGCTCGAAGACGGTACAGGGTCAGCAGGGTAATACGCAGTATTTT CASSRSKTVQGQQGNTQYF
few TRBJ1-1 NA TRBV13 TGTGCCAGCAGCTTTAGGGGATACACTGAAGCTTTCTTT CASSFRGYTEAFF
few TRBJ1-6 TRBD1 TRBV5-4 TGTGCCAGCAGCCTGGGGGGGACAGGGTCTAATTCACCCCTCCACTTT CASSLGGTGSNSPLHF
few TRBJ1-1 TRBD1 TRBV5-6 TGTGCCAGCAGCCGTACAGGGGGCACTGAAGCTTTCTTT CASSRTGGTEAFF
NA TRBJ1-5 NA TRBV20-1 TGCAGTGCTAGACTCGGGGCTAGTAGCAATCAGCCCCAGCATTTT CSARLGASSNQPQHF
NA TRBJ1-1 NA TRBV11-2 TGTGCCAGCAGCTACAGGGTTGGCACTGAAGCTTTCTTT CASSYRVGTEAFF
NA TRBJ1-1 TRBD1 TRBV10-3 TGTGCCATCAGCTACAGGGGGAACACTGAAGCTTTCTTT CAISYRGNTEAFF